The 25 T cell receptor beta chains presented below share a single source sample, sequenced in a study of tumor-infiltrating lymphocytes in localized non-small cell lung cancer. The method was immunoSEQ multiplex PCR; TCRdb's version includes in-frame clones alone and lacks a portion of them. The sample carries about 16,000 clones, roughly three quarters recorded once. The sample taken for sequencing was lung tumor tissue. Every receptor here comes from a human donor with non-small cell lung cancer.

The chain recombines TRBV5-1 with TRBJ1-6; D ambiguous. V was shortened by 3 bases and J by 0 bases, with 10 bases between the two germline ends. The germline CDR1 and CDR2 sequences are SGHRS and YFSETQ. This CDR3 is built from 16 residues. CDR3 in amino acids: CASSSLVGSYNSPLHF. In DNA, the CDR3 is TGCGCCAGCAGCTCCCTAGTGGGCTCCTATAATTCACCCCTCCACTTT.

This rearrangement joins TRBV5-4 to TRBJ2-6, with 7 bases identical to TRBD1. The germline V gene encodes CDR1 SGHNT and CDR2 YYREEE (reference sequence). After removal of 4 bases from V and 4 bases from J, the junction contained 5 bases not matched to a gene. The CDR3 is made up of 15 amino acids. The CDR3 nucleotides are TGTGCCAGCAGCCTCGACAGGGAGGGGGCCAACGTCCTGACTTTC. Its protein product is CASSLDREGANVLTF.

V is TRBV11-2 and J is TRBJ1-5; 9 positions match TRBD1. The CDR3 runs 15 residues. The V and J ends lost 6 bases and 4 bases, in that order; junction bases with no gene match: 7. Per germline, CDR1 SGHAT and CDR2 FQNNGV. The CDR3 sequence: CASSSDRGRNQPQHF. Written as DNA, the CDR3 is TGTGCCAGCAGTTCGGACAGGGGTAGGAATCAGCCCCAGCATTTT.

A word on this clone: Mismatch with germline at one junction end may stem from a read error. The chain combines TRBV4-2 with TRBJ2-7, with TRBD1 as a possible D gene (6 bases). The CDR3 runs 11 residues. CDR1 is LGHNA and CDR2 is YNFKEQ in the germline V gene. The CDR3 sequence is CASSQEGALLF. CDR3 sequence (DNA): TGTGCCAGCAGCCAAGAGGGGGCCTTACTCTTC.

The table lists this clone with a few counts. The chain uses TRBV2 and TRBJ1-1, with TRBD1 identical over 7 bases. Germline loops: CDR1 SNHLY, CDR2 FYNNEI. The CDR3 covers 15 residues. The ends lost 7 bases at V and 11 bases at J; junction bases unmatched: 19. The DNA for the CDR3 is TGTGCCAGCAATTCGCCGGAACAGGGGAATCGGGGTGCTTTCTTT. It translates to CASNSPEQGNRGAFF. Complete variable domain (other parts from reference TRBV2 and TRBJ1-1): EPEVTQTPSHQVTQMGQEVILRCVPISNHLYFYWYRQILGQKVEFLVSFYNNEISEKSEIFDDQFSVERPDGSNFTLKIRSTKLEDSAMYFCASNSPEQGNRGAFFGQGTRLTVV.

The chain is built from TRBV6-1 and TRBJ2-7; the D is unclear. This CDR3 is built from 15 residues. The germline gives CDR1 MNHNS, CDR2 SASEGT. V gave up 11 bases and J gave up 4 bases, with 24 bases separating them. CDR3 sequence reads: CACEPGVGWSYEQYF. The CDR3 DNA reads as TGTGCCTGCGAACCGGGTGTGGGCTGGTCATACGAGCAGTACTTC.

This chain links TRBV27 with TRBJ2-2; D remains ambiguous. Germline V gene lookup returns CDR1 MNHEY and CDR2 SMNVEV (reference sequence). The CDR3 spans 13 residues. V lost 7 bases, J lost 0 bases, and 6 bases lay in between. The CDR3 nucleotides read TGTGCCAGCAAAGGGCCGAACACCGGGGAGCTGTTTTTT. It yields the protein CASKGPNTGELFF.

Here the CDR3 reads CAWNDLLGEKLFF. CDR3 nucleotides: TGTGCCTGGAACGATCTACTGGGGGAAAAACTGTTTTTT. The chain uses TRBV30 and TRBJ1-4; D is uncertain. Germline V CDR1 and CDR2: GTSNPN, SVGIG (reference sequence). Deletions cut 4 bases from V and 8 bases from J, with 14 bases between. This CDR3 comprises 13 residues.

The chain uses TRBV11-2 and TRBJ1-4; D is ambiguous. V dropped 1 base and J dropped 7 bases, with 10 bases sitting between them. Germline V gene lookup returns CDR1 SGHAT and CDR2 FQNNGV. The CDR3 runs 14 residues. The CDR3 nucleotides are TGTGCCAGCAGCTTAGGGGGTTCGGGTGAAAAACTGTTTTTT. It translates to CASSLGGSGEKLFF. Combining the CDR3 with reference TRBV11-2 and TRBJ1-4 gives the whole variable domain EAGVAQSPRYKIIEKRQSVAFWCNPISGHATLYWYQQILGQGPKLLIQFQNNGVVDDSQLPKDRFSAERLKGVDSTLKIQPAKLEDSAVYLCASSLGGSGEKLFFGSGTQLSVL.

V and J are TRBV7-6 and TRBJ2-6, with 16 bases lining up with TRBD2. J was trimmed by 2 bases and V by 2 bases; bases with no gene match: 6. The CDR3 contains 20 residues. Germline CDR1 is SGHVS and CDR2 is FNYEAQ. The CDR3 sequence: CASSLSSGLAGGPGANVLTF. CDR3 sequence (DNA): TGTGCCAGCAGCTTATCTTCGGGACTAGCGGGGGGGCCTGGGGCCAACGTCCTGACTTTC.

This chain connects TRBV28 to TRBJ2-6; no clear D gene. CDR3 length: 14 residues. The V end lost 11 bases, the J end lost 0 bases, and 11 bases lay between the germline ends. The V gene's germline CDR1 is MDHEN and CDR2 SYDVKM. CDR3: CAGQKDSGANVLTF. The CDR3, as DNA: TGTGCCGGGCAAAAAGACTCTGGGGCCAACGTCCTGACTTTC. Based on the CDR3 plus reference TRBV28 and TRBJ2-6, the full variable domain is DVKVTQSSRYLVKRTGEKVFLECVQDMDHENMFWYRQDPGLGLRLIYFSYDVKMKEKGDIPEGYSVSREKKERFSLILESASTNQTSMYLCAGQKDSGANVLTFGAGSRLTVL.

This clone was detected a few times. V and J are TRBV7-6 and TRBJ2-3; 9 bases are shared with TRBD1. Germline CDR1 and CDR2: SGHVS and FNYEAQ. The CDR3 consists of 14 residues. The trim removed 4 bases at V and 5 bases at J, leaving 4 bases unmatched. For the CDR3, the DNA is TGTGCCAGCAGCTCGGGACAGGGCCAAGATACGCAGTATTTT. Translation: CASSSGQGQDTQYF.

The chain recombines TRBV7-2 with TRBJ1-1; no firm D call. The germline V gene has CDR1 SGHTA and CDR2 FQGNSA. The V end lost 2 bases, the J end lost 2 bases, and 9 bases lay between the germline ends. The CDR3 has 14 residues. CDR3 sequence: CASSLFVGNTEAFF. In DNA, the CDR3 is TGTGCCAGCAGCTTATTTGTGGGTAACACTGAAGCTTTCTTT.

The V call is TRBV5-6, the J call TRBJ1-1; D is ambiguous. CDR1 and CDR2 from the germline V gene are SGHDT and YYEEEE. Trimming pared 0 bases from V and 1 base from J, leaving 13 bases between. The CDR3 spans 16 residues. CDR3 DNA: TGTGCCAGCAGCTTGGTTTTCAGCCAGCCGAACACTGAAGCTTTCTTT. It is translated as CASSLVFSQPNTEAFF.

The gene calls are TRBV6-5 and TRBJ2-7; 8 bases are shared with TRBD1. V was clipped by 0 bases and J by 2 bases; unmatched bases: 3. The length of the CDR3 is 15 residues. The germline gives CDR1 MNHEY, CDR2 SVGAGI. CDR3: CASSYSQGATYEQYF. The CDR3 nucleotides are TGTGCCAGCAGTTACTCGCAGGGGGCTACCTACGAGCAGTACTTC.

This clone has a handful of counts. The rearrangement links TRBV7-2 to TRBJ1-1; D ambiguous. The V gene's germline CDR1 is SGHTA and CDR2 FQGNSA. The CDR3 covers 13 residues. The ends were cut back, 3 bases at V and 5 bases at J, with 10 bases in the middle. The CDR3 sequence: CASSLSRETEAFF. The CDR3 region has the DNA TGTGCCAGCAGCTTGTCAAGGGAGACTGAAGCTTTCTTT.

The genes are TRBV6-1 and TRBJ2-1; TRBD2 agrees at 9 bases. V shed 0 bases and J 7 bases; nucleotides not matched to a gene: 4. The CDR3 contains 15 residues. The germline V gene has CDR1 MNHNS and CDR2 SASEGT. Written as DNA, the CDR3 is TGTGCCAGCAGTGAAGCGCGGGAGGGGCGGAATGAGCAGTTCTTC. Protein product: CASSEAREGRNEQFF.

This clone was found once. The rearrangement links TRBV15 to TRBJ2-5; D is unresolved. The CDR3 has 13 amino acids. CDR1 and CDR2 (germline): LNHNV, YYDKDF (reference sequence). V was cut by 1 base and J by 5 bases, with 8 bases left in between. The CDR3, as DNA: TGTGCCACCAGCAGAGGAGATGGGGAGACCCAGTACTTC. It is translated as CATSRGDGETQYF.

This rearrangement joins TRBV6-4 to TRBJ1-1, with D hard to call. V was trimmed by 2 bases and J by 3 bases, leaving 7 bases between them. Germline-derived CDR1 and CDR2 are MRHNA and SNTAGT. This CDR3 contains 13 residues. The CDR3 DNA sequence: TGTGCCAGCAGTGACCGGCAGGACACTGAAGCTTTCTTT. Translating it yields CASSDRQDTEAFF.

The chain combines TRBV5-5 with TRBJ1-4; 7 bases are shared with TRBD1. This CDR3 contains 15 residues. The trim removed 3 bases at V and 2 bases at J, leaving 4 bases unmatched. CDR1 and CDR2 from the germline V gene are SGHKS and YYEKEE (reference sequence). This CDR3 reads CASSSPTGTNEKLFF. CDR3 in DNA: TGTGCCAGCAGCTCGCCGACAGGGACTAATGAAAAACTGTTTTTT.

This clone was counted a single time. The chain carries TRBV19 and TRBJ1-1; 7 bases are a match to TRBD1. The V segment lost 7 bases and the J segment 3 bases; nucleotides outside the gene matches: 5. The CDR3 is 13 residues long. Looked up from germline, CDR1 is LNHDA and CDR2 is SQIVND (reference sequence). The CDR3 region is CASTGGIDTEAFF. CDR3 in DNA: TGTGCCAGTACAGGGGGGATCGACACTGAAGCTTTCTTT.

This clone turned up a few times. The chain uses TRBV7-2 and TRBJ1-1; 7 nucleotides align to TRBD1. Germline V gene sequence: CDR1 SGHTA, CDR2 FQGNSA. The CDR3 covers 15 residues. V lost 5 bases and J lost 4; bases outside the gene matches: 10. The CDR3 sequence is CASSATQGVGTEAFF. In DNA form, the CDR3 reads TGTGCCAGCAGCGCAACGCAGGGGGTAGGCACTGAAGCTTTCTTT.

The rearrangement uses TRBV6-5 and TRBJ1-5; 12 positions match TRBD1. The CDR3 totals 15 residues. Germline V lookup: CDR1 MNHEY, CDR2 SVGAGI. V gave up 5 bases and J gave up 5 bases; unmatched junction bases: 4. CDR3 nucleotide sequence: TGTGCCAGCAGTAGGGACAGGGGGCCCGATCAGCCCCAGCATTTT. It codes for CASSRDRGPDQPQHF.

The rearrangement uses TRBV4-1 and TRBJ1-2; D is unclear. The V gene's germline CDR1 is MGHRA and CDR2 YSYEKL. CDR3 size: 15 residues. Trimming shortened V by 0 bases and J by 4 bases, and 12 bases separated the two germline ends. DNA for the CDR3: TGCGCCAGCAGCCAAGAAGTTGGGGTTCCCTATGGCTACACCTTC. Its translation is CASSQEVGVPYGYTF.

DNA for the CDR3: TGTGCCAGCAGCTTCGGACAGTGGGAGACCCAGTACTTC. This sequence encodes CASSFGQWETQYF. This sequence joins TRBV7-8 and TRBJ2-5; D possibly corresponds to TRBD1 (6 bases). This CDR3 is built from 13 residues. Germline CDR1 SGHVS, CDR2 FQNEAQ. V was cut by 3 bases and J by 5 bases, with 10 bases left in between.